This TCR beta chain was observed in a study of cytomegalovirus exposure and HLA in healthy donors. PCR primers comprised 60 Vbeta and 13 Jbeta primers. Data came from immunoSEQ multiplex PCR; TCRdb stores just in-frame clones and leaves some out. The sample table sets out about 100,000 clones. About this clone: What it binds is not known.

The CDR3 consists of 23 residues. Findings of the study overall: Reportedly, fewer N-insertions than the roughly 700-donor mean appeared in an Asian-associated ancestry cluster in a later analysis. A prior analysis recorded that most TCR beta V segments were productive about 87% or about 30% of the time.

This TCR was sampled from a middle-aged man in good health and CMV-seronegative. Sequenced: PBMCs. This chain links TRBV12-2 with TRBJ2-7; no check of the table's D call, TRBD1, against the DNA was made. TRBV12-2 is a listed pseudogene. The CDR3 loop reads CASRLGRAPWDRGSISVVYEQYF. CDR3 bases: TGTGCAAGTCGCTTAGGTAGGGCTCCTTGGGACAGGGGGTCCATCTCGGTTGTATACGAGCAGTACTTC.